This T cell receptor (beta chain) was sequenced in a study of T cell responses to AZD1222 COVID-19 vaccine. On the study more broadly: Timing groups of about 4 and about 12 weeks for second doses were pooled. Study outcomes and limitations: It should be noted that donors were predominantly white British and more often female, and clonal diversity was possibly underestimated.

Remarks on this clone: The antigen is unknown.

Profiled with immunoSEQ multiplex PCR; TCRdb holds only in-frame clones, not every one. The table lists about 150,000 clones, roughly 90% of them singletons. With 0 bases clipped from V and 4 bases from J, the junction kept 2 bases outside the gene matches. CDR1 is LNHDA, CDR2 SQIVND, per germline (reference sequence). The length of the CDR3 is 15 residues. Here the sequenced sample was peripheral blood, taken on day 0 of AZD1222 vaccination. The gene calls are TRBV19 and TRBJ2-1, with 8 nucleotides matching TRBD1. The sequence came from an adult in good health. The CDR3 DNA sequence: TGTGCCAGTAGTATAGATGGGACAGGATACAATGAGCAGTTCTTC. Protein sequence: CASSIDGTGYNEQFF.